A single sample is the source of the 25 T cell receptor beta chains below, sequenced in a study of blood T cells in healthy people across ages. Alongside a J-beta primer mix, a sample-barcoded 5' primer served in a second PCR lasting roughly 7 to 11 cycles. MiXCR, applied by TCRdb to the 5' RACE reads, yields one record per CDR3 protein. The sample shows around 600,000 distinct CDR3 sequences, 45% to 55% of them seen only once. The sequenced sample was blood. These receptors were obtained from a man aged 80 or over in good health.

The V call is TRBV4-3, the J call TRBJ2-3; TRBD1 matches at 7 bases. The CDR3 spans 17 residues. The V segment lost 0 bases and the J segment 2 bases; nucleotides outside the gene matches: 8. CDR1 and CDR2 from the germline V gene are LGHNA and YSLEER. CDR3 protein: CASSQDGDRRLTDTQYF. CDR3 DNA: TGCGCCAGCAGCCAAGATGGGGACAGACGACTCACAGATACGCAGTATTTT.

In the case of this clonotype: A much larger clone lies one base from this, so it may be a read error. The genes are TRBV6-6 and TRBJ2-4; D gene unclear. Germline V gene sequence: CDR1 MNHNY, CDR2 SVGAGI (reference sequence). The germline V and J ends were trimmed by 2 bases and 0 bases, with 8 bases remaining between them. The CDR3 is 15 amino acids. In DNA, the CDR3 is TGTGCCAGCAGTTACGTCCGACTAGCCAAAAACATTCAGTACTTC. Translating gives CASSYVRLAKNIQYF.

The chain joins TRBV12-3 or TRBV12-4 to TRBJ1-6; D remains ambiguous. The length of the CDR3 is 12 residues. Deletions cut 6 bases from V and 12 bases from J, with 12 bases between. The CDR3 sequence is CASRFSGVPLHF. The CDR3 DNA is TGTGCCAGCAGATTTAGCGGGGTACCCCTCCACTTT.

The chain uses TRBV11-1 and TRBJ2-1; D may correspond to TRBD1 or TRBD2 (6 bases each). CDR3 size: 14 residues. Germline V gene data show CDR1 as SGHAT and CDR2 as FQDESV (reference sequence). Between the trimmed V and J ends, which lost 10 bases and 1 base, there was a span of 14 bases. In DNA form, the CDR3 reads TGTGCCACGAGAAGGGGGGATTCCTACAATGAGCAGTTCTTC. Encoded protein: CATRRGDSYNEQFF.

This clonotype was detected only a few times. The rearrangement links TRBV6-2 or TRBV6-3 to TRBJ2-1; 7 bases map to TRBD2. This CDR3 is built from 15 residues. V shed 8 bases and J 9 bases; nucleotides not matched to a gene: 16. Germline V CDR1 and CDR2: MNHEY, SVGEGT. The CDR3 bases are TGTGCCAGCCTAACCTGGGGCAGCGGGAATAGTGAGCAGTTCTTC. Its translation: CASLTWGSGNSEQFF.

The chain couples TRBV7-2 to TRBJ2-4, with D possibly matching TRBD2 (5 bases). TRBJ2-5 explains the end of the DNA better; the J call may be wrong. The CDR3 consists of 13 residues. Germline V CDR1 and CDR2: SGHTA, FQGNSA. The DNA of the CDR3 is TGTGCCAGCAGCTTAATGAGGGCTCAGACCCAGTACTTC. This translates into CASSLMRAQTQYF.

The CDR3, as DNA: TGTGCCAGCAGCTTAGCGTTCGGGGGCTCCTACGAGCAGTACTTC. This encodes CASSLAFGGSYEQYF. This sequence joins TRBV7-6 and TRBJ2-7, with D perhaps TRBD2 (6 bases). The CDR3 loop spans 15 amino acids. Germline CDR1 and CDR2: SGHVS and FNYEAQ. V lost 0 bases and J lost 0, with 9 bases in between.

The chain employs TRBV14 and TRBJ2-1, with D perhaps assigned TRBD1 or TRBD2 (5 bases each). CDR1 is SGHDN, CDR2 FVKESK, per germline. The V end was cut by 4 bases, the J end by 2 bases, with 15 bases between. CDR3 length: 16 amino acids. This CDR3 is CASSRPTGGPYNEQFF. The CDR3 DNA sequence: TGTGCCAGCAGCCGCCCAACTGGGGGTCCCTACAATGAGCAGTTCTTC.

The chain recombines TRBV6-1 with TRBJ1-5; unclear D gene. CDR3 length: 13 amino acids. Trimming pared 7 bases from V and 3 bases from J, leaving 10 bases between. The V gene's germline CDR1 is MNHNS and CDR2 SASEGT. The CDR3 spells CASKTAINQPQHF. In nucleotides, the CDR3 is TGTGCCAGCAAAACAGCGATCAATCAGCCCCAGCATTTT.

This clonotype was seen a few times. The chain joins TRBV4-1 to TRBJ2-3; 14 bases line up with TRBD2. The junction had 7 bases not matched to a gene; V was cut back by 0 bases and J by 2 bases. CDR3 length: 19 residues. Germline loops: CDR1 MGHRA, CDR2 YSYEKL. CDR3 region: CASSQDRGTSGSYTDTQYF. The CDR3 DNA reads TGCGCCAGCAGCCAAGATCGGGGGACTAGCGGGAGTTACACAGATACGCAGTATTTT.

The CDR3 protein is CSANMLGLPSSTDTQYF. DNA for the CDR3: TGCAGTGCTAACATGTTGGGACTACCGTCTAGCACAGATACGCAGTATTTT. V and J are TRBV20-1 and TRBJ2-3, with 7 bases that match TRBD2. V lost 4 bases to trimming and J lost 0 bases; unmatched junction nucleotides: 13. The CDR3 sequence is 17 residues long. In germline, CDR1 is DFQATT, CDR2 SNEGSKA (reference sequence).

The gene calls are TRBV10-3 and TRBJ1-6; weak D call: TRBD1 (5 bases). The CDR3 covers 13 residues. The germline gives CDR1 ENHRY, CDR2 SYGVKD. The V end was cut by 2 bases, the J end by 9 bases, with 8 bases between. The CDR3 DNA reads TGTGCCATCAGTGAGGACAGACCTTCACCCCTCCACTTT. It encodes CAISEDRPSPLHF.

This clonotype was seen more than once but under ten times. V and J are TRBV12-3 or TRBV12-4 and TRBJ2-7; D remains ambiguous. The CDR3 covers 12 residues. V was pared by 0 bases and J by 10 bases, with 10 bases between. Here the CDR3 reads CASSLALRRQYF. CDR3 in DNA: TGTGCCAGCAGTTTAGCGCTGAGGAGACAGTACTTC.

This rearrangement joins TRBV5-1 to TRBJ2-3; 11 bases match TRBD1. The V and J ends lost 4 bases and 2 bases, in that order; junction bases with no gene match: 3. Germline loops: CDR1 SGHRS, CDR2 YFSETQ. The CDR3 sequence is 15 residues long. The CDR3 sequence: CASSRGQGVTDTQYF. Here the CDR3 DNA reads TGCGCCAGCAGCCGGGGACAGGGGGTCACAGATACGCAGTATTTT.

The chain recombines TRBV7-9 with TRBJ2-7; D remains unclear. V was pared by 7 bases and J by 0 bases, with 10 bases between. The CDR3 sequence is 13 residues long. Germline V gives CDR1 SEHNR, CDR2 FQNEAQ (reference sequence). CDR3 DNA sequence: TGTGCCAGCAATCTTCCGGGCTCCTACGAGCAGTACTTC. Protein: CASNLPGSYEQYF.

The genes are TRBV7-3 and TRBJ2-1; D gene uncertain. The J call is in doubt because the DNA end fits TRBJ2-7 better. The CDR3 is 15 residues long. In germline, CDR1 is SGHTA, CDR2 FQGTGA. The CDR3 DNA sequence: TGTGCCAGCAGCTTACTCTTGGGGAAGGCGAATGAGCAGTACTTC. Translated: CASSLLLGKANEQYF.

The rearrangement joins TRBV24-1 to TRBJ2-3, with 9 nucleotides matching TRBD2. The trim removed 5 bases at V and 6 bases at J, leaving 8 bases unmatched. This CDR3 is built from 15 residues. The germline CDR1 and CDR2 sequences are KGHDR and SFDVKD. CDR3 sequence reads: CATSAAGGPGDTQYF. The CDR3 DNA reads TGTGCCACCAGTGCGGCGGGGGGGCCAGGGGATACGCAGTATTTT.

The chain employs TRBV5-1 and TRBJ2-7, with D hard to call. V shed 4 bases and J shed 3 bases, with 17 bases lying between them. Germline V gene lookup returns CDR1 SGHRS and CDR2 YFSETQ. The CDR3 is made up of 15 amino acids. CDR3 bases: TGCGCCAGCAGCCCTTCGGCTAGTGAGTTCTACGAGCAGTACTTC. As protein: CASSPSASEFYEQYF.

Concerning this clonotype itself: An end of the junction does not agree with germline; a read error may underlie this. CDR3 sequence (DNA): TGCGCCAGCAGCCCGGACAGGGGGCGAGATGGCCACACCTTC. Translating gives CASSPDRGRDGHTF. This sequence joins TRBV4-3 and TRBJ1-2, with TRBD1 matching 11 bases. From germline, CDR1 is LGHNA and CDR2 YSLEER. This CDR3 region has 14 residues.

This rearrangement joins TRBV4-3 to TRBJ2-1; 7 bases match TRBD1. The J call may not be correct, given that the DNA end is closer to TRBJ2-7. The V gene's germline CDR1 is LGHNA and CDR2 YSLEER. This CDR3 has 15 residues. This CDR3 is CASSLTGSSYNEQYF. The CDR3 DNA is TGCGCCAGCAGCCTGACAGGGAGCTCCTACAATGAGCAGTACTTC.

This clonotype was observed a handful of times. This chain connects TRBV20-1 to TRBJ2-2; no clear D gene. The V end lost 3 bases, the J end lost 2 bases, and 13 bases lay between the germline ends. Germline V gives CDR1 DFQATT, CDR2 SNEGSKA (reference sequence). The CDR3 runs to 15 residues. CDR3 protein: CSASVRHLNTGELFF. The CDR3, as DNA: TGCAGTGCTAGTGTAAGACACTTAAACACCGGGGAGCTGTTTTTT.

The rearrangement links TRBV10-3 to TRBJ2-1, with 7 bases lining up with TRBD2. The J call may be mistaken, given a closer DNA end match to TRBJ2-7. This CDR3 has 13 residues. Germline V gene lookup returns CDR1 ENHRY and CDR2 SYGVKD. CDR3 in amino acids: CASSGTMDNEQYF. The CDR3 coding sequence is TGTGCCTCCTCCGGGACTATGGACAATGAGCAGTACTTC.

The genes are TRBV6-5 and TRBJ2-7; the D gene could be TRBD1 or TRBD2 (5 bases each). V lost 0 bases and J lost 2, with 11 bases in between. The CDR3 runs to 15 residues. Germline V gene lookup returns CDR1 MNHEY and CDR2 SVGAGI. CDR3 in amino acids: CASSYSVGTTYEQYF. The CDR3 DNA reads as TGTGCCAGCAGTTACTCGGTAGGGACCACCTACGAGCAGTACTTC.

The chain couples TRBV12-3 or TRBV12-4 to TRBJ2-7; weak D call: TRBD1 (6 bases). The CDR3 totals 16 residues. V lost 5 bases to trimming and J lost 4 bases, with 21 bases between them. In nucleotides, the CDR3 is TGTGCCAGCAGTCGGCCAGGGGACCCCTCCGATTACGAGCAGTACTTC. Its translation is CASSRPGDPSDYEQYF.

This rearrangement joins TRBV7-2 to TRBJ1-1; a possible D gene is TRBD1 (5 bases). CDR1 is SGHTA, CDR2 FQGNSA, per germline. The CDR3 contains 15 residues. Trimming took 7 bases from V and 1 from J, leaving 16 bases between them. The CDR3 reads CASTSMGGSNTEAFF. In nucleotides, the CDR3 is TGTGCCAGCACCTCAATGGGGGGTTCGAACACTGAAGCTTTCTTT.